This T cell receptor beta chain was captured in a study of patients and donors after allogeneic stem cell transplantation. This CDR3 has 12 amino acids. In germline, CDR1 is LNHDA, CDR2 SQIVND (reference sequence). The germline V and J ends were trimmed by 2 bases and 5 bases, with 6 bases remaining between them. MiXCR, applied by TCRdb to the RT-PCR reads, yields one record per CDR3 protein. The sample lists 900,000 to 1,000,000 distinct CDR3 sequences, 18% occurring once. Sequencing was carried out using blood, either unsorted or a sorted T cell fraction (not recorded which). The receptor comes from a human donor who was either an allogeneic HSCT recipient or a stem cell or donor lymphocyte infusion donor (not recorded which). It is not recorded whose cells these are; they may come from a transplant donor. The chain is built from TRBV19 and TRBJ2-5, with D unresolved. CDR3 nucleotides: TGTGCCAGTAGTATATCCCACGAGACCCAGTACTTC. This gives the protein CASSISHETQYF. Using reference TRBV19 and TRBJ2-5 for the parts outside the CDR3, the full variable domain is DGGITQSPKYLFRKEGQNVTLSCEQNLNHDAMYWYRQDPGQGLRLIYYSQIVNDFQKGDIAEGYSVSREKKESFPLTVTSAQKNPTAFYLCASSISHETQYFGPGTRLLVL.